This T cell receptor beta chain was captured by sequencing in a study of blood T cell repertoires in COVID-19. Assay used: immunoSEQ multiplex PCR; TCRdb lists only in-frame clones, some missing. The table records approximately 450,000 clones, approximately 90% of them present only once. This study enrolled people aged about 18 to 95 from approximately 25 US geographic areas. CDR1 MNHEY and CDR2 SVGEGT come from the germline V gene. V gave up 6 bases and J gave up 2 bases; unmatched junction bases: 14. There are 18 residues in the CDR3. The chain uses TRBV6-2 or TRBV6-3 and TRBJ2-7; 12 bases line up with TRBD2. Sequenced sample: PBMCs or T cells enriched from blood (not recorded which). This clonotype originated in a woman aged 18-29 years with acute COVID-19. The CDR3 region is CASSLDRLAGAGPYEQYF. Here the CDR3 DNA reads TGTGCCAGCAGCCTAGATCGACTAGCGGGAGCCGGCCCCTACGAGCAGTACTTC.